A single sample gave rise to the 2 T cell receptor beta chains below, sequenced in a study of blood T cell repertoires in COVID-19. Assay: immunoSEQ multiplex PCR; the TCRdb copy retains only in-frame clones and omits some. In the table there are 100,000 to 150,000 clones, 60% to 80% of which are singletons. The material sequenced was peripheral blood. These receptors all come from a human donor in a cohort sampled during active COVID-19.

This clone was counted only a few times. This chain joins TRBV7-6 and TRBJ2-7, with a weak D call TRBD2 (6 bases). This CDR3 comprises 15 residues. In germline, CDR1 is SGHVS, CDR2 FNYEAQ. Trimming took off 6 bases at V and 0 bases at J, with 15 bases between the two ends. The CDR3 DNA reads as TGTGCCAGCAGGGCGGGACCCACTAGCTCCTACGAGCAGTACTTC. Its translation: CASRAGPTSSYEQYF.

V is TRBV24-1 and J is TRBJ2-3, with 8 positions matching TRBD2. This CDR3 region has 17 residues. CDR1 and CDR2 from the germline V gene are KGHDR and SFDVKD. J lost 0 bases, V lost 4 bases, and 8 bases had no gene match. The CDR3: CATSDPTSGASTDTQYF. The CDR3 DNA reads TGTGCCACCAGTGACCCCACTAGCGGCGCTAGCACAGATACGCAGTATTTT.